This T cell receptor beta chain was sequenced during a study of shared clonotypes between healthy human individuals. The study's findings and limits: As a rule, naive subsets had a larger estimated richness than memory subsets. Sharing of clonotypes among donors was expected to vary with sequencing depth.

Naive CD8 cells lacked CD45RO, underwent positive selection for CCR7 and left out terminally differentiated effector memory CD45RA+ cells. CDR3 length equals 15 residues. V was clipped by 1 base and J by 1 base, with 10 bases between them. The germline gives CDR1 SGDLS, CDR2 YYNGEE. Deep-level running was used for the assay. Approximately 210 ng DNA, 30,000 or so T cell genomes, went into each sorted-subset replicate PCR. Repertoires were generated with immunoSEQ multiplex PCR, while TCRdb's copy carries only in-frame clones and drops some. The table lists approximately 1.9 million clones, just under 95% of them singletons. Note on this clone: The antigen is unknown.

The V call is TRBV9, the J call TRBJ2-3, with D possibly matching TRBD1 (6 bases). The sequence came from a man aged 18 to 29 in good health. Some clones in this sample may be carry-over from other donors' samples. Sequencing was carried out using naive CD8+ T cells from PBMCs. The CDR3 loop is CASSVYSGGTDTQYF. For the CDR3, the DNA is TGTGCCAGCAGCGTATACTCAGGGGGCACAGATACGCAGTATTTT. The complete variable domain, with remaining parts taken from reference TRBV9 and TRBJ2-3, reads DSGVTQTPKHLITATGQRVTLRCSPRSGDLSVYWYQQSLDQGLQFLIQYYNGEERAKGNILERFSAQQFPDLHSELNLSSLELGDSALYFCASSVYSGGTDTQYFGPGTRLTVL.